This T cell receptor (beta chain) was identified during a study of blood T cell repertoires in COVID-19. This clone showed up just a few times. Libraries were prepared by immunoSEQ multiplex PCR; TCRdb keeps only in-frame clonotypes and omits some of them. The data show around 170,000 clones, with about four fifths seen just once and 14% held by the top ten. This CDR3 is 16 amino acids long. Trimming at V came to 2 bases and at J to 0 bases, leaving 5 bases not matched to a gene. The V gene's germline CDR1 is SGDLS and CDR2 YYNGEE. The TCR comes from a woman of 80 years or more with acute or convalescent COVID-19. The gene calls are TRBV9 and TRBJ2-1; 7 bases match TRBD2. Sequencing used peripheral blood. Written as DNA, the CDR3 is TGTGCCAGCAGCGTGGGGGGAGGGGACTCCTACAATGAGCAGTTCTTC. This translates into CASSVGGGDSYNEQFF. Full variable domain (outside the CDR3, taken from reference TRBV9 and TRBJ2-1): DSGVTQTPKHLITATGQRVTLRCSPRSGDLSVYWYQQSLDQGLQFLIQYYNGEERAKGNILERFSAQQFPDLHSELNLSSLELGDSALYFCASSVGGGDSYNEQFFGPGTRLTVL.